This T cell receptor (beta chain) originates from a study of blood T cell repertoires in COVID-19 (TCRdb year 2020). Broadly, across the study: Samples from collaborators originated in the United States, Italy and Spain and spanned both the acute and convalescent phases of COVID-19. HLA class I and class II types, where available, came from metadata supplied by the sample provider rather than from assay-based typing. The sample metadata nearly always contained a de-identified subject ID, COVID-19 status, age in years and sex. The dataset comprised deeply sampled blood TCRbeta repertoires from subjects exposed to, actively infected with, or recovered from COVID-19. Samples came from the ongoing ImmuneRACE study (first 160 participants) plus 1,254 subjects from 6 global collaborators. The repertoires were released in a freely available public database meant as a resource for research on the immune response to SARS-CoV-2. The prospective study material was composed of cDNA or gDNA derived from T cells, B-cell-depleted T cells, or PBMCs.

V and J are trimmed by 2 bases and 15 bases, and the gene matches miss 4 bases of the junction. The CDR3 measures 11 amino acids from cysteine to phenylalanine. The kept DNA is CDR3 alone, 33 bases in frame from the first base. The CDR1 and CDR2 encoded by the germline V gene (reference sequence) are LGHDT and YNNKEL. The study at large found these results: Clinical and demographic metadata were provided uncurated, with the amount varying by source and participant.

Details on this clone: There is no known antigen for this receptor. No much larger clonotype is one base removed from it; base qualities were not supplied.

Collaborating institutions collected whole blood in K2EDTA tubes following their own protocols. For TCRbeta analysis, collaborators shipped samples in one of three forms: frozen whole blood, isolated PBMCs, or DNA extracted from either of those sample types. TCRbeta CDR3 regions were amplified from genomic DNA by means of the immunoSEQ Assay, a bias-controlled multiplex PCR. The authors' analysis ran thus. Within the assay, amplification of reference gene primers was used to estimate how many nucleated cells each sample contained. To quantify the absolute abundance of each unique TCRbeta CDR3 rearrangement, sequence reads were collapsed and filtered. For each sample, productive Simpson clonality was calculated as the square root of Simpson's diversity index over productive rearrangements. Imported from immuneACCESS, the table was reduced by TCRdb to in-frame sequences with V and J called. These copies leave out some clones; in studies compared against another copy, an unresolved V gene accounts for under half, and the cause of the remainder is not known. V, J and clone size reflect that table, while D and trimming were determined from the DNA. The sample table contains tens of thousands of clones; only one count was recorded for 75% to 90% of them. Roughly 5% of the sample belongs to the ten largest clones.

This sequence was found in a man in his sixties with active COVID-19. Sample: peripheral blood. The rearrangement joined TRBV3-1 (or the pseudogene TRBV3-2) to TRBJ2-1, with 7 bases matching TRBD1. The DNA sequence is given as TGTGCCAGCAGCCAAACAGGGGTTATGTTCTTC. Its protein product is CASSQTGVMFF.